This TCR beta chain was retrieved from a study of patients and donors after allogeneic stem cell transplantation. V was cut by 2 bases and J by 1 base, with 15 bases left in between. CDR1 and CDR2 from the germline V gene are LNHNV and YYDKDF (reference sequence). The length of the CDR3 is 16 residues. One entry per CDR3 protein, called by TCRdb with MiXCR from the RT-PCR reads. Counted here are about a million distinct CDR3 sequences, more than 15% occurring once; the ten biggest clones make up 5.5% to 6.5%. This chain links TRBV15 with TRBJ2-7; TRBD2 might be the D (6 bases). The specimen was blood, either unsorted or a sorted T cell fraction (not recorded which). The origin of this receptor is a human donor who was either an allogeneic HSCT recipient or a stem cell or donor lymphocyte infusion donor (not recorded which). It is not recorded whose cells these are; they may come from a transplant donor. In DNA form, the CDR3 reads TGTGCCACCAGCAGACAGGGACTGACTTCTTCCTACGAGCAGTACTTC. This sequence encodes CATSRQGLTSSYEQYF.